These 32 T cell receptor beta chains were all obtained from the same sample, sequenced in a study of T cells in localized non-small cell lung cancer. Data came from immunoSEQ multiplex PCR; TCRdb stores just in-frame clones and leaves some out. The repertoire holds about 52,000 clones, with 80% to 90% as singletons. Specimen: peripheral blood, collected before any cancer treatment. These receptors originate from a male donor aged 60 or over with stage III squamous cell lung carcinoma.

This clone was observed a single time. V gene TRBV9 combines with J gene TRBJ2-1; D is unclear. The germline gives CDR1 SGDLS, CDR2 YYNGEE. The CDR3 is made up of 15 amino acids. Trimming shortened V by 0 bases and J by 0 bases, and 7 bases separated the two germline ends. The CDR3 region is CASSVGLSSYNEQFF. As DNA, the CDR3 is TGTGCCAGCAGCGTAGGGTTAAGCTCCTACAATGAGCAGTTCTTC.

This clone was seen only a few times. The chain couples TRBV19 to TRBJ1-4; D possibly corresponds to TRBD1 (6 bases). The germline CDR1 and CDR2 sequences are LNHDA and SQIVND (reference sequence). The CDR3 runs to 16 residues. Between the trimmed V and J ends, which lost 3 bases and 5 bases, there was a span of 16 bases. CDR3 coding DNA: TGTGCCAGTAGTATCCTATCCGGGACAAAGAATGAAAAACTGTTTTTT. Encoded protein: CASSILSGTKNEKLFF.

The chain is built from TRBV28 and TRBJ1-6, with a weak D call TRBD1 (5 bases). The CDR3 is 14 residues long. Germline loops: CDR1 MDHEN, CDR2 SYDVKM. V was cut by 6 bases and J by 6 bases, with 12 bases left in between. The CDR3 spells CASSLPGGNSPLHF. CDR3 in DNA: TGTGCCAGCAGCCTCCCCGGGGGTAATTCACCCCTCCACTTT.

The V gene is TRBV7-2, the J gene TRBJ2-1, with 11 nucleotides matching TRBD2. The V gene end was trimmed by 8 bases and the J gene end by 5 bases; junction bases not matched to a gene: 11. Germline lookup yields CDR1 SGHTA and CDR2 FQGNSA. CDR3 length: 16 residues. The chain's CDR3 is CASRLRGLAGHNEQFF. CDR3 nucleotide sequence: TGTGCCAGCCGTCTACGAGGACTAGCGGGCCACAATGAGCAGTTCTTC.

The chain carries TRBV6-6 and TRBJ1-2; D is unclear. The CDR3 length is 14 residues. Germline V lookup: CDR1 MNHNY, CDR2 SVGAGI (reference sequence). V was clipped by 6 bases and J by 0 bases, with 11 bases between them. The CDR3 DNA reads TGTGCCAGCAGGGGGTTTGGAACTAACTATGGCTACACCTTC. As protein: CASRGFGTNYGYTF.

The count of this clone is one. This chain joins TRBV6-5 and TRBJ1-6; 7 nucleotides align to TRBD1. CDR1 is MNHEY, CDR2 SVGAGI, per germline. This CDR3 region has 14 residues. V lost 6 bases and J lost 5; bases outside the gene matches: 4. The CDR3 loop reads CASSLTGDNSPLHF. DNA of the CDR3: TGTGCCAGCAGCCTCACAGGGGATAATTCACCCCTCCACTTT.

The chain is built from TRBV6-6 and TRBJ2-7, with D perhaps TRBD2 (5 bases). The CDR3 runs 13 residues. CDR1 is MNHNY, CDR2 SVGAGI, per germline (reference sequence). Trimming took 2 bases from V and 7 from J, leaving 12 bases between them. For the CDR3, the DNA is TGTGCCAGCAGTTACCCCACTCGCGGGGAGCAGTACTTC. This gives the protein CASSYPTRGEQYF.

On this clone itself: This could be a read error, since a much larger clone is one nucleotide away. Different DNA sequences within this sample yield the same CDR3. This sequence joins TRBV7-9 and TRBJ2-7; no clear D. The CDR3 has 11 amino acids. Germline V gene data show CDR1 as SEHNR and CDR2 as FQNEAQ (reference sequence). Trimming left V 5 bases short and J 0 bases short, with 2 bases between. CDR3: CASSPSYEQYF. DNA of the CDR3: TGTGCCAGCAGCCCCTCCTACGAGCAGTACTTC.

The rearrangement links TRBV4-1 to TRBJ1-1; D unresolved. Germline-derived CDR1 and CDR2 are MGHRA and YSYEKL. CDR3 size: 13 residues. The V end was cut by 1 base, the J end by 4 bases, with 7 bases between. The CDR3 DNA reads as TGCGCCAGCAGCCAAGTCCTGTGCACTGAAGCTTTCTTT. This codes for CASSQVLCTEAFF.

This chain uses TRBV2 with TRBJ2-7; TRBD1 matches 8 bases. Per the germline V gene, CDR1 is SNHLY and CDR2 is FYNNEI. CDR3 length: 14 amino acids. V lost 3 bases to trimming and J lost 2 bases; unmatched junction nucleotides: 3. The CDR3 nucleotides read TGTGCCAGCAGTGACAGGGGGCTTGCCTACGAGCAGTACTTC. Amino acids: CASSDRGLAYEQYF.

The chain combines TRBV14 with TRBJ2-5; 9 bases match TRBD2. V was clipped by 4 bases and J by 4 bases; unmatched bases: 13. Germline V gene lookup returns CDR1 SGHDN and CDR2 FVKESK. This CDR3 has 17 residues. CDR3 sequence: CASSPRDRGRARETQYF. CDR3 nucleotides: TGTGCCAGCAGCCCGAGGGATCGCGGGAGGGCCAGAGAGACCCAGTACTTC.

This chain uses TRBV5-1 with TRBJ1-1; D perhaps matches TRBD1 (6 bases). V shed 2 bases and J shed 4 bases, with 12 bases lying between them. Germline CDR1 reads SGHRS; CDR2 reads YFSETQ. The CDR3 is 14 amino acids. CDR3 nucleotide sequence: TGCGCCAGCAGCTTTGGGGGCGCGGGCACTGAAGCTTTCTTT. It translates to CASSFGGAGTEAFF.

This clone was counted a few times. V usage is TRBV7-9 and J usage is TRBJ1-1; D is ambiguous. This CDR3 comprises 13 residues. Germline values: CDR1 SEHNR, CDR2 FQNEAQ (reference sequence). The germline V and J ends were trimmed by 0 bases and 6 bases, with 8 bases remaining between them. Written as DNA, the CDR3 is TGTGCCAGCAGCTTAGCAGGGATCGCTGAAGCTTTCTTT. Encoded protein: CASSLAGIAEAFF.

The chain carries TRBV7-2 and TRBJ2-5; 12 nucleotides match TRBD1. The CDR3 consists of 16 residues. Trimming at V came to 5 bases and at J to 4 bases, leaving 8 bases not matched to a gene. Germline V lookup: CDR1 SGHTA, CDR2 FQGNSA. The CDR3 loop reads CASSTGTGGVGETQYF. CDR3 in DNA: TGTGCCAGCAGCACGGGGACAGGGGGCGTTGGAGAGACCCAGTACTTC.

The V and J genes are TRBV19 and TRBJ1-4; 8 nucleotides match TRBD1. After removal of 6 bases from V and 3 bases from J, the junction contained 6 bases not matched to a gene. Per germline, CDR1 LNHDA and CDR2 SQIVND (reference sequence). The CDR3 contains 15 residues. This chain's CDR3 is CASRVQGGANEKLFF. CDR3 coding DNA: TGTGCCAGTAGGGTACAGGGGGGAGCTAATGAAAAACTGTTTTTT.

This clone has just a few counts. J is TRBJ2-1 and V is TRBV9, with unresolved D. V was trimmed by 0 bases and J by 0 bases, leaving 10 bases between them. The CDR3 spans 16 residues. The germline CDR1 and CDR2 sequences are SGDLS and YYNGEE. CDR3 loop: CASSVGQEPSYNEQFF. The CDR3 coding sequence is TGTGCCAGCAGCGTAGGGCAGGAACCCTCCTACAATGAGCAGTTCTTC.

The gene calls are TRBV10-3 and TRBJ2-1, with 7 positions matching TRBD2. From germline, CDR1 is ENHRY and CDR2 SYGVKD. This CDR3 is 14 amino acids long. V gave up 11 bases and J gave up 10 bases; unmatched junction bases: 17. The CDR3 here is CAAQAVGGTGEQFF. The CDR3 nucleotides are TGTGCCGCGCAGGCGGTGGGGGGGACCGGGGAGCAGTTCTTC.

Concerning this clone itself: One end of the junction fails to match germline, which may point to a read error. J is TRBJ1-1 and V is TRBV6-5, with D tentatively TRBD1 (5 bases). The CDR3 has 14 amino acids. Germline V lookup: CDR1 MNHEY, CDR2 SVGAGI. CDR3 in amino acids: CAISETGTNTEAFF. CDR3 DNA sequence: TGTGCCATCAGTGAAACCGGGACGAACACTGAAGCTTTCTTT.

The chain carries TRBV28 and TRBJ2-3; no reliable D call. Per the germline V gene, CDR1 is MDHEN and CDR2 is SYDVKM. Trimming took off 3 bases at V and 6 bases at J, with 13 bases between the two ends. This CDR3 region has 14 residues. The CDR3 here is CASSFLGDSDTQYF. In DNA form, the CDR3 reads TGTGCCAGCAGTTTTCTCGGCGACTCTGATACGCAGTATTTT.

V and J are TRBV19 and TRBJ2-5; maybe TRBD2 (7 bases). V lost 5 bases and J lost 3, with 25 bases in between. The CDR3 has 18 residues. Germline-derived CDR1 and CDR2 are LNHDA and SQIVND (reference sequence). CDR3 loop: CASSGTPSGTSQKETQYF. The CDR3 DNA is TGTGCCAGTAGTGGGACCCCGAGCGGGACAAGCCAAAAAGAGACCCAGTACTTC. The whole variable domain, remainder taken from reference TRBV19 and TRBJ2-5, is DGGITQSPKYLFRKEGQNVTLSCEQNLNHDAMYWYRQDPGQGLRLIYYSQIVNDFQKGDIAEGYSVSREKKESFPLTVTSAQKNPTAFYLCASSGTPSGTSQKETQYFGPGTRLLVL.

V is TRBV7-6 and J is TRBJ2-1, with D possibly TRBD2 on 6 matching bases. Germline assignment: CDR1 SGHVS and CDR2 FNYEAQ. Deletions cut 2 bases from V and 0 bases from J, with 23 bases between. The CDR3 is 20 residues long. The CDR3 region is CASSLIVTGLNIDSYNEQFF. CDR3 coding DNA: TGTGCCAGCAGCTTAATTGTGACGGGACTGAATATAGACTCCTACAATGAGCAGTTCTTC.

The chain recombines TRBV6-5 with TRBJ2-3; D perhaps matches TRBD2 (5 bases). Germline CDR1 MNHEY, CDR2 SVGAGI. This CDR3 region has 15 residues. Trimming took off 2 bases at V and 0 bases at J, with 9 bases between the two ends. The CDR3 loop reads CASSYLGGSTDTQYF. The CDR3 bases are TGTGCCAGCAGTTACCTCGGAGGCAGCACAGATACGCAGTATTTT.

The gene calls are TRBV4-1 and TRBJ2-7, with 10 bases matching TRBD1. Germline-derived CDR1 and CDR2 are MGHRA and YSYEKL. CDR3 length: 17 amino acids. V dropped 0 bases and J dropped 4; count of bases not matched to a gene: 9. The CDR3 region is CASSQEGRQGAWYEQYF. The CDR3 nucleotides read TGCGCCAGCAGCCAAGAGGGCAGACAGGGGGCCTGGTACGAGCAGTACTTC.

This clone was recorded only once. The chain recombines TRBV5-4 with TRBJ2-3; TRBD1 agrees at 11 bases. CDR3 length: 16 residues. Germline CDR1 SGHNT, CDR2 YYREEE (reference sequence). With 4 bases clipped from V and 0 bases from J, the junction kept 4 bases outside the gene matches. The CDR3 DNA follows: TGTGCCAGCAGCAGTGGGACAGGGGGAAGCACAGATACGCAGTATTTT. It encodes CASSSGTGGSTDTQYF. The whole variable domain, remainder taken from reference TRBV5-4 and TRBJ2-3, is ETGVTQSPTHLIKTRGQQVTLRCSSQSGHNTVSWYQQALGQGPQFIFQYYREEENGRGNFPPRFSGLQFPNYSSELNVNALELDDSALYLCASSSGTGGSTDTQYFGPGTRLTVL.

The chain combines TRBV5-1 with TRBJ2-5, with 14 bases lining up with TRBD2. Germline CDR1 is SGHRS and CDR2 is YFSETQ. CDR3 length: 16 residues. J gave up 4 bases and V 6 bases, and 8 bases lay outside the gene matches. The CDR3 DNA is TGCGCCAGCAATCCGGGACTAGCGGGGGTCGGAGAGACCCAGTACTTC. It translates to CASNPGLAGVGETQYF.

The gene calls are TRBV5-4 and TRBJ2-2; D is unclear. From germline, CDR1 is SGHNT and CDR2 YYREEE (reference sequence). With 0 bases removed from V and 1 base from J, the gap between germline ends came to 4 bases. This CDR3 comprises 14 residues. CDR3 in amino acids: CASSLVKNTGELFF. DNA for the CDR3: TGTGCCAGCAGCTTGGTTAAGAACACCGGGGAGCTGTTTTTT.

V and J are TRBV5-1 and TRBJ1-5; 8 nucleotides match TRBD1. Germline V gives CDR1 SGHRS, CDR2 YFSETQ. V was pared by 3 bases and J by 6 bases, with 8 bases of the junction left unmatched. The CDR3 is 15 residues long. The CDR3 here is CASSSRPGTGQPQHF. Written as DNA, the CDR3 is TGCGCCAGCAGCTCTCGTCCCGGGACAGGTCAGCCCCAGCATTTT.

There are a few counts of this clone. J is TRBJ2-1 and V is TRBV7-7; TRBD2 agrees at 8 bases. With 3 bases clipped from V and 4 bases from J, the junction kept 5 bases outside the gene matches. This CDR3 is 15 amino acids long. Germline V gives CDR1 SSHAT, CDR2 FNYEAQ (reference sequence). The CDR3 sequence is CASSFRAGGYNEQFF. CDR3 bases: TGTGCCAGCAGCTTTCGTGCGGGGGGATACAATGAGCAGTTCTTC. The full variable domain, rest sourced from reference TRBV7-7 and TRBJ2-1, is GAGVSQSPRYKVTKRGQDVTLRCDPISSHATLYWYQQALGQGPEFLTYFNYEAQPDKSGLPSDRFSAERPEGSISTLTIQRTEQRDSAMYRCASSFRAGGYNEQFFGPGTRLTVL.

The chain carries TRBV4-2 and TRBJ2-5; TRBD2 is a possible D gene (6 bases). TRBJ2-7 explains the end of the DNA better; the J call may be wrong. There are 15 residues in the CDR3. Germline CDR1 is LGHNA and CDR2 is YNFKEQ. CDR3 DNA sequence: TGTGCCAGCAGCCAAGCGAACGGGGGCTCCTACGAGCAGTACTTC. Protein: CASSQANGGSYEQYF.

V and J are TRBV7-6 and TRBJ2-3; D is undetermined. Trimming stripped 2 bases from V and 5 bases from J, with 5 bases between. This CDR3 comprises 12 residues. Germline V gene lookup returns CDR1 SGHVS and CDR2 FNYEAQ. The CDR3 nucleotides are TGTGCCAGCAGCTTAACGAAAGATACGCAGTATTTT. Protein sequence: CASSLTKDTQYF.

The chain employs TRBV27 and TRBJ2-7; D is possibly TRBD2 (5 bases). The CDR3 sequence is 16 residues long. Germline assignment: CDR1 MNHEY and CDR2 SMNVEV (reference sequence). V lost 8 bases to trimming and J lost 3 bases, with 23 bases between them. CDR3 sequence reads: CASRGLAGPGGYEQYF. The CDR3 coding sequence is TGTGCCAGCCGAGGGCTAGCAGGCCCGGGTGGCTACGAGCAGTACTTC.

The chain carries TRBV7-2 and TRBJ2-2; no clear D gene. This CDR3 is built from 13 residues. V gave up 6 bases and J gave up 1 base, with 6 bases separating them. Germline V gene data show CDR1 as SGHTA and CDR2 as FQGNSA. This CDR3 reads CASRQENTGELFF. DNA for the CDR3: TGTGCCAGCAGGCAAGAGAACACCGGGGAGCTGTTTTTT.